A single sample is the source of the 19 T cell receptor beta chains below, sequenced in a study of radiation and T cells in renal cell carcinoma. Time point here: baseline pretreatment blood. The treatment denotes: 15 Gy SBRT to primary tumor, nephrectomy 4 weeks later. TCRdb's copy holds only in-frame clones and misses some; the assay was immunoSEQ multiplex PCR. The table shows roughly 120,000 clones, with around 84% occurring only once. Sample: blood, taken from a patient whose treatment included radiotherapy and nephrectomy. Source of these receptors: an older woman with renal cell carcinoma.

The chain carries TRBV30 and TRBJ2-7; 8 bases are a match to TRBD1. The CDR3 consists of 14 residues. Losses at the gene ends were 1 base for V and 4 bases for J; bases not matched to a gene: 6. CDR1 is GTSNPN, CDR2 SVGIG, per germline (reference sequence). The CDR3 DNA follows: TGTGCCTGGAGTGCCGACAGGGGTTTGTACGAGCAGTACTTC. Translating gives CAWSADRGLYEQYF.

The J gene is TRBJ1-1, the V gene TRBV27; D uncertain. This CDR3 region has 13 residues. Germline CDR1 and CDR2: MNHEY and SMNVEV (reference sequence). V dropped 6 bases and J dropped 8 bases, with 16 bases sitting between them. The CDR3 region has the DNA TGTGCCAGCAGCACCCTTGGACGGAGCGAAGCTTTCTTT. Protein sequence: CASSTLGRSEAFF.

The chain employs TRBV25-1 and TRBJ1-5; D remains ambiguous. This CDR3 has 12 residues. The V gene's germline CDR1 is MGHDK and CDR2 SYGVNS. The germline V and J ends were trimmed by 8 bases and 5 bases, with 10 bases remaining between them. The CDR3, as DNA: TGTGCCAGCGGAGGAGGAGATCAGCCCCAGCATTTT. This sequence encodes CASGGGDQPQHF.

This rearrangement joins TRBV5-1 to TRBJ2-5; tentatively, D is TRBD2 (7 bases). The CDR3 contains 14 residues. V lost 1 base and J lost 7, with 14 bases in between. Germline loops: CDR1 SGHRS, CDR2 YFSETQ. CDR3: CASSLLQGRGTQYF. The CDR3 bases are TGCGCCAGCAGCTTGCTGCAGGGGAGGGGGACCCAGTACTTC.

CDR3 in amino acids: CASSPYTGAGYTF. For the CDR3, the DNA is TGTGCCAGCAGCCCATATACAGGGGCCGGCTACACCTTC. The chain has TRBV9 and TRBJ1-2, with TRBD1 matching 7 bases. The V segment lost 4 bases and the J segment 8 bases; nucleotides outside the gene matches: 8. CDR1 is SGDLS and CDR2 is YYNGEE in the germline V gene. The CDR3 contains 13 residues.

CDR3 sequence (DNA): TGTGCCAGCAGTCCTATGGAGGGTAGGGTTTATGGCTACACCTTC. Translated, it gives CASSPMEGRVYGYTF. The gene calls are TRBV28 and TRBJ1-2, with no clear D. Per germline, CDR1 MDHEN and CDR2 SYDVKM. The CDR3 consists of 15 residues. The V end was cut by 5 bases, the J end by 5 bases, with 18 bases between.

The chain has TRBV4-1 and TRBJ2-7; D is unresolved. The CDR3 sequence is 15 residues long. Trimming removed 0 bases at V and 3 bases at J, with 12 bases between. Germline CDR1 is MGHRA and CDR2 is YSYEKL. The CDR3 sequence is CASSQDPGGNYEQYF. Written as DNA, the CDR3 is TGCGCCAGCAGCCAAGATCCGGGCGGAAACTACGAGCAGTACTTC.

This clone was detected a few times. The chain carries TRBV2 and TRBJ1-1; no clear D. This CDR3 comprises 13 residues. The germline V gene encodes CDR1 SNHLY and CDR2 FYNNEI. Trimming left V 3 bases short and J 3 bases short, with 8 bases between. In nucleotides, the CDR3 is TGTGCCAGCAGTGAGTGGGGTCACACTGAAGCTTTCTTT. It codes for CASSEWGHTEAFF.

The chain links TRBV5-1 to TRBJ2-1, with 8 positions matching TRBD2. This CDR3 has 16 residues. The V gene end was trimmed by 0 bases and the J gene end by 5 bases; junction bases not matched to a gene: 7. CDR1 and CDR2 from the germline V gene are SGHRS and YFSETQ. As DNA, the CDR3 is TGCGCCAGCAGCTTGGTAGCGACTAGCGTTGACAATGAGCAGTTCTTC. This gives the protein CASSLVATSVDNEQFF.

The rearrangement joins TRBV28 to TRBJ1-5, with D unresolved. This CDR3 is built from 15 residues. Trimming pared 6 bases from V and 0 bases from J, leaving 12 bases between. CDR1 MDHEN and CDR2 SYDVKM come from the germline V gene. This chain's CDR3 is CASSSGRSSNQPQHF. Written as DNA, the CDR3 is TGTGCCAGCAGCTCCGGACGGAGTAGCAATCAGCCCCAGCATTTT.

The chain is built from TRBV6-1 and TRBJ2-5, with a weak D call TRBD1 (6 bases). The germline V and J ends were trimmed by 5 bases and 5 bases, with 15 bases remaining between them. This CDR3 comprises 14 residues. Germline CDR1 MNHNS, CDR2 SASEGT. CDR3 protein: CASSHYRVGETQYF. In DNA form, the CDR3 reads TGTGCCAGCAGTCACTACAGGGTAGGCGAGACCCAGTACTTC.

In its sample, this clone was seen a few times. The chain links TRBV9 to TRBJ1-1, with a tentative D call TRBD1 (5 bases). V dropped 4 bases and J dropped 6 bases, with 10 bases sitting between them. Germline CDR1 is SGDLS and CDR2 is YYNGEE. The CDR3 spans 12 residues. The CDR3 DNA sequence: TGTGCCAGCAGCCCTCTCAGGGCTGAAGCTTTCTTT. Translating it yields CASSPLRAEAFF.

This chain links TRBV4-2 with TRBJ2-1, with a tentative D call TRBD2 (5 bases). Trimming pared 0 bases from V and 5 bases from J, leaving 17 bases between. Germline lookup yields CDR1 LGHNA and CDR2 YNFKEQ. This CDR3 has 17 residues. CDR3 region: CASSQDGVGVNNNEQFF. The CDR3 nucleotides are TGTGCCAGCAGCCAAGATGGGGTCGGGGTAAACAACAATGAGCAGTTCTTC.

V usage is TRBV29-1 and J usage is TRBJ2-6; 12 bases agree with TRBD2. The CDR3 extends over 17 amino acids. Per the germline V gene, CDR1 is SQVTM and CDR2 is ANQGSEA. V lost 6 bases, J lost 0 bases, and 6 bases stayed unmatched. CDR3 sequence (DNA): TGCAGCGTGGGGACTAGCGGGTTGCTCTCTGGGGCCAACGTCCTGACTTTC. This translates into CSVGTSGLLSGANVLTF.

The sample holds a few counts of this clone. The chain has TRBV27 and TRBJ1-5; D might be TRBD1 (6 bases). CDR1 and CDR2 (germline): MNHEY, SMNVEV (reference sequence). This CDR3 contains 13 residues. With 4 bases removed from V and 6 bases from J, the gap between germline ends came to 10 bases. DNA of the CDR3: TGTGCCAGCAGTTGGGGGCCCACTCAGCCCCAGCATTTT. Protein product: CASSWGPTQPQHF.

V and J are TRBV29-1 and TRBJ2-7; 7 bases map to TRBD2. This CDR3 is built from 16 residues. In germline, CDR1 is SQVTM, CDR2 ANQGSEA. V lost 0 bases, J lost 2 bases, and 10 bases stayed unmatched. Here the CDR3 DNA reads TGCAGCGTTGAAGATCAGGGCAGGGAGGGTACCTACGAGCAGTACTTC. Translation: CSVEDQGREGTYEQYF.

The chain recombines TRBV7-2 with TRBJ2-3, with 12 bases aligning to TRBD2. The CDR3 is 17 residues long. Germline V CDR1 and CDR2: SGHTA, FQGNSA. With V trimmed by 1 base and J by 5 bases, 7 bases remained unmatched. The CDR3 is CASSLESTSGGRDTQYF. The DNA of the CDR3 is TGTGCCAGCAGCTTAGAATCAACTAGCGGGGGGAGAGATACGCAGTATTTT.

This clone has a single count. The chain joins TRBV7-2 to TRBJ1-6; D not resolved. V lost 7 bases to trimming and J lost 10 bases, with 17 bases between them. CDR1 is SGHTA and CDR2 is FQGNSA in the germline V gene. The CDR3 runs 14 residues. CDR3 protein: CASKFLTGYSPLHF. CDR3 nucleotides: TGTGCCAGCAAATTTCTCACGGGATACTCACCCCTCCACTTT.

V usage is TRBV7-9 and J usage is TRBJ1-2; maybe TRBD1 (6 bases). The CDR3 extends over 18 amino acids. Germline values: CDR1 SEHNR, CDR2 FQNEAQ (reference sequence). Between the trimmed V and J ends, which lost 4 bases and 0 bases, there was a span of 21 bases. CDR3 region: CASSSGGVRQASNYGYTF. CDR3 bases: TGTGCCAGCAGCTCTGGCGGGGTGAGACAGGCCTCTAACTATGGCTACACCTTC.